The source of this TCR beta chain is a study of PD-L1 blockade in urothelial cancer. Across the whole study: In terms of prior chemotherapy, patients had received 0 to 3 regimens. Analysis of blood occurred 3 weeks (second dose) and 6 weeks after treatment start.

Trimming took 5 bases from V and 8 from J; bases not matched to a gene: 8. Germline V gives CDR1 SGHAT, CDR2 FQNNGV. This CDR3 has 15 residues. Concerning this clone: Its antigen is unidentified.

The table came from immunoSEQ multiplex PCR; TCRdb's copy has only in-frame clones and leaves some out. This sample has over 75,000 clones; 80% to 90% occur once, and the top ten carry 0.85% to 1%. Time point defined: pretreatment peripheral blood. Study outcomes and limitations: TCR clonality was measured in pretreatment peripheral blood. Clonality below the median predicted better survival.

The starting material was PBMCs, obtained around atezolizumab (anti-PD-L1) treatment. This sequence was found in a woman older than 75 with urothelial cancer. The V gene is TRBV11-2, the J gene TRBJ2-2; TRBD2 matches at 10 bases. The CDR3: CASSPLTSGIGELFF. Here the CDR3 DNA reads TGTGCCAGCAGCCCACTAACTAGCGGGATAGGGGAGCTGTTTTTT.